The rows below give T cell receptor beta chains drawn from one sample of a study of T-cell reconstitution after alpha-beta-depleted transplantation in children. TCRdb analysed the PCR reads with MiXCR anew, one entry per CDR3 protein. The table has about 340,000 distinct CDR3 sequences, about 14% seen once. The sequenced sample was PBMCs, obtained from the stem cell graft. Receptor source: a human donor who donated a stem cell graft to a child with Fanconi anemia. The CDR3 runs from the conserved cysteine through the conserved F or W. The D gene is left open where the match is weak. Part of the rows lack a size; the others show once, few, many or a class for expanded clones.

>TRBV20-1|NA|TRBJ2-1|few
TGCAGTGCTAGGACCACTCAAGCCCCGAGATACAATGAGCAGTTCTTC
CSARTTQAPRYNEQFF
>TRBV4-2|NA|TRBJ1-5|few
TGTGCCAGCAGCTATCAGGGGACGGGCAATCAGCCCCAGCATTTT
CASSYQGTGNQPQHF
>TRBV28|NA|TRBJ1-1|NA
TGTGCCAGCAGTTTGTCGGGAAAGGTTCTCAACACTGAAGCTTTCTTT
CASSLSGKVLNTEAFF
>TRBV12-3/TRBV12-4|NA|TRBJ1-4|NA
TGTGCCAGCAGTTTTGCGGGGCGTGAAAAACTGTTTTTT
CASSFAGREKLFF
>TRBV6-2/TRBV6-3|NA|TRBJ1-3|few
TGTGCCAGCAGTTACGCCGGTCACTCTGGAAACACCATATATTTT
CASSYAGHSGNTIYF
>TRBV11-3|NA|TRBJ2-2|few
TGTGCCAGCAGCCTCGATTTTACCGGGGAGCTGTTTTTT
CASSLDFTGELFF
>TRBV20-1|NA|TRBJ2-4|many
TGCAGTGCTAGACTCGGGGTCCTTCAGTACTTC
CSARLGVLQYF
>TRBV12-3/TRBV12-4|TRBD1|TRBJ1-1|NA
TGTGCCAGCAGTGACTGGGACAGGCAGTACACTGAAGCTTTCTTT
CASSDWDRQYTEAFF
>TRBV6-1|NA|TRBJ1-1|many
TGTGCCAGCAGTCAGACCACAAAGGTGAACACTGAAGCTTTCTTT
CASSQTTKVNTEAFF
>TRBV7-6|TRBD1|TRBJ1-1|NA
TGTGCCAGCAGCCCCATGACAGGGGGAAATCTGGCTTTCTTT
CASSPMTGGNLAFF
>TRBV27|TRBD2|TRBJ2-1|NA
TGTGCCAGCAGAGTGACTAGCGGGGGCTACAATGAGCAGTTCTTC
CASRVTSGGYNEQFF
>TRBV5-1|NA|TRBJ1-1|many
TGCGCCAGCAGCTTGATAGGGGCAAACACTGAAGCTTTCTTT
CASSLIGANTEAFF
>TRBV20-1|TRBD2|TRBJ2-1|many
TGCAGTGCCCGGTTGGCTAGCGGTGACTACAATGAGCAGTTCTTC
CSARLASGDYNEQFF
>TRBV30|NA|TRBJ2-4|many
TGTGCCTTTGAAGCCGCGGGGGCGACCAAAAACATTCAGTACTTC
CAFEAAGATKNIQYF
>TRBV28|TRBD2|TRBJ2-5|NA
TGTGCCAGTTCGGGACTAGCGGCCTGGGAGACCCAGTACTTC
CASSGLAAWETQYF
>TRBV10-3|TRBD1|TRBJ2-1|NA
TGTGCCATCAGCGTTGACAGGGGCTCCTACAATGAGCAGTTCTTC
CAISVDRGSYNEQFF
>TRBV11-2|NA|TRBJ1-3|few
TGTGCCAGCAGCTCCCGGACAGTCTTAGGTGGAAACACCATATATTTT
CASSSRTVLGGNTIYF
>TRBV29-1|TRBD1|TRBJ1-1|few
TGCAGCGTTGACCAAACAGGGGGGAACACTGAAGCTTTCTTT
CSVDQTGGNTEAFF
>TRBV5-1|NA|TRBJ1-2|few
TGCGCCAGCAGCTTGGTACAGGCGGGCTATGGCTACACCTTC
CASSLVQAGYGYTF
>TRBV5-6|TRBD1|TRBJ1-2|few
TGTGCCAGCAGTACCCGACAGGGATCTGGCTATGGCTACACCTTC
CASSTRQGSGYGYTF
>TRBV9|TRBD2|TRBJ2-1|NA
TGTGCCAGCAGCCCTCATAGCGGGGGGTACAATGAGCAGTTCTTC
CASSPHSGGYNEQFF
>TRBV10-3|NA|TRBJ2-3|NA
TGTGCCATCAGTGACCATGCCGCTGACACAGATACGCAGTATTTT
CAISDHAADTDTQYF
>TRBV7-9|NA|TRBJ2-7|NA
TGTGCCAGCAGCCCCCCGTGGGGCTCCTACGAGCAGTACTTC
CASSPPWGSYEQYF
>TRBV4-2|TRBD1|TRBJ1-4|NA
TGTGCCAGCAGCCAAGTTGCCGGGACAGCGAATGAAAAACTGTTTTTT
CASSQVAGTANEKLFF
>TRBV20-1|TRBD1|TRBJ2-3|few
TGCAGTGCTAGAGTAGGGGGCCGATGGGACACAGATACGCAGTATTTT
CSARVGGRWDTDTQYF
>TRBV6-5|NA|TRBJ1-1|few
TGTGCCAGCAGTTATTTGATTGGGCGGGGCCAAGGGCGGACTGAAGCTTTCTTT
CASSYLIGRGQGRTEAFF
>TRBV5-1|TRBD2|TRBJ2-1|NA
TGCGCCAGCAGCTTGCCTAGCGGGAACAATGAGCAGTTCTTC
CASSLPSGNNEQFF
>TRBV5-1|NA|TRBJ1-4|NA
TGCGCCAGCAGCCTAGAGGGACGGAATGAAAAACTGTTTTTT
CASSLEGRNEKLFF
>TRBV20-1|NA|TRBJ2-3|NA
TGCAGTGCTAGTCGAGGCGCGAACACAGATACGCAGTATTTT
CSASRGANTDTQYF
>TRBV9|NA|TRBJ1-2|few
TGTGCCAGCAGCTCCACTGTTGCCGGTTATGGCTACACCTTC
CASSSTVAGYGYTF
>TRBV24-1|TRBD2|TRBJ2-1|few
TGTGCCACCAGTGATCCTCGCGGGGGGCTGGACGATGAGCAGTTCTTC
CATSDPRGGLDDEQFF
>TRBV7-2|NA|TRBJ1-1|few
TGTGCCAGCAGCTCCAAACCCGGAGGGGTCACTGAAGCTTTCTTT
CASSSKPGGVTEAFF
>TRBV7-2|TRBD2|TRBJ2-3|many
TGTGCCAGCAGCGACGGGGGGGCCTCAGATACGCAGTATTTT
CASSDGGASDTQYF
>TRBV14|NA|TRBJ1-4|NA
TGTGCCAGCAGCAAGTTGCACGCGAATGAAAAACTGTTTTTT
CASSKLHANEKLFF
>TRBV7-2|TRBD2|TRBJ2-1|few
TGTGCCAGCAGCTACATTGGAGCGGGGGGTCTCGAGCAGTTCTTC
CASSYIGAGGLEQFF
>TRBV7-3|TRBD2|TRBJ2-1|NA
TGTGCCAGCAGCTTACTGGGGGGGGAATACAATGAGCAGTTCTTC
CASSLLGGEYNEQFF
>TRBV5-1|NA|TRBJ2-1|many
TGCGCCAGCAGTGCTGATAGCTCCTACAATGAGCAGTTCTTC
CASSADSSYNEQFF
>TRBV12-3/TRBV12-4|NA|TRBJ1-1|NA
TGTGCCAGCAGCTCAGGGGCCCCCGGATTCACTGAAGCTTTCTTT
CASSSGAPGFTEAFF
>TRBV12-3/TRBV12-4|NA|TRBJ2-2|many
TGTGCCAGCAGGTCTCACAGGGGGGGGAACACCGGGGAGCTGTTTTTT
CASRSHRGGNTGELFF
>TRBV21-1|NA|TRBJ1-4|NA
TGTGCCAGCAGCGCCCAGGGAGCCCCGCAAAAACTGTTTTTT
CASSAQGAPQKLFF